This T cell receptor (beta chain) was captured by sequencing in a study of T cells after somatic rescue of genetic block (TCRdb year 2020). For the study in its entirety: What the study looked at was long-term robustness, specifically in a T-cell system that came about through somatic rescue of a genetic block in T-cell development.

On this clone: The target of this receptor is not known. Nothing much larger sits one base from this clone, and base qualities are not available.

Library method: the immunoSEQ multiplex PCR assay. The table comes from immuneACCESS by way of TCRdb, which keeps in-frame sequences with V and J called. Part of the clones is missing from these tables; in studies checked, under half for an unresolved V gene and the rest for unknown reasons. The sample has approximately 15,000 clones on record, around 70% of them singletons. Roughly 30% of the sample is held by the ten biggest clonotypes. V ends up 5 bases short and J 5 bases short, with an unmatched junction base count of 11. Based on the germline V gene (reference sequence), the CDR1 and CDR2 sequences are PRHDT and FYEKMQ. Including cysteine and phenylalanine, the CDR3 has 15 amino acids. Only the CDR3 DNA is retained, 45 bases long and in frame from the first base.

The V gene is TRBV13 and the J gene is TRBJ2-7; 8 middle bases align to TRBD1. The sample taken for sequencing was peripheral blood mononuclear cells (PBMCs). This clonotype was obtained from a young man. The CDR3 region: CASSPVGQGNHEQYF. The base sequence is TGTGCCAGCAGCCCGGTCGGACAGGGTAATCACGAGCAGTACTTC.